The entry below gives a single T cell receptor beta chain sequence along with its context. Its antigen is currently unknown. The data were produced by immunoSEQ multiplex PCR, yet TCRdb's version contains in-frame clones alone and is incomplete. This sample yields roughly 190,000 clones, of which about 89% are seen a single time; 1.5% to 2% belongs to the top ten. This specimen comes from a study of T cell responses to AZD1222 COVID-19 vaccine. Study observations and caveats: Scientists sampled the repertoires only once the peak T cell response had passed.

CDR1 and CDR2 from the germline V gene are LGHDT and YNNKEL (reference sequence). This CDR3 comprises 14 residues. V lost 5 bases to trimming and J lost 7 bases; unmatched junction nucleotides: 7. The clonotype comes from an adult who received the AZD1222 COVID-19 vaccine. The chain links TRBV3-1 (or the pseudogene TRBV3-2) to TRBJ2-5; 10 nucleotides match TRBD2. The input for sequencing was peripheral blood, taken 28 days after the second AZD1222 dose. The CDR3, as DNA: TGTGCCAGCAGCTCCCTAGCGGGAGTTTGGACCCAGTACTTC. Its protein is CASSSLAGVWTQYF.